These 18 T cell receptor beta chains were all obtained from the same sample, sequenced in a study of CD8 T cells in ankylosing spondylitis. Findings and limits, study-wide: A TCR beta motif made of fewer than 10 highly homologous variants seemed typical of ankylosing spondylitis blood.

A single record per CDR3 protein comes from TCRdb applying MiXCR to the 5' RACE reads. The table records roughly 350,000 distinct CDR3 sequences, 8% of them present only once. These receptors lack a known antigen. Material for sequencing was blood, either unsorted or a sorted T cell fraction (not recorded which). The receptors shown here come from a male donor with ankylosing spondylitis.

This rearrangement joins TRBV6-2 or TRBV6-3 to TRBJ2-1, with no clear D. The CDR3 sequence is 14 residues long. Germline values: CDR1 MNHEY, CDR2 SVGEGT. The V gene lost 7 bases and the J gene lost 0 bases, with 10 bases spanning the gap. The CDR3 loop reads CASMDPSSYNEQFF. CDR3 nucleotide sequence: TGTGCCAGCATGGACCCGAGCTCCTACAATGAGCAGTTCTTC.

The gene calls are TRBV7-2 and TRBJ1-5, with 12 bases lining up with TRBD1. This CDR3 comprises 15 residues. Per germline, CDR1 SGHTA and CDR2 FQGNSA. The ends lost 5 bases at V and 4 bases at J; junction bases unmatched: 3. The CDR3 spells CASSRDRGLNQPQHF. CDR3 nucleotide sequence: TGTGCCAGCAGCCGGGACAGGGGGCTAAATCAGCCCCAGCATTTT.

Many counts were recorded for this clonotype. V and J are TRBV29-1 and TRBJ2-7, with 12 positions matching TRBD2. Trimming cost V 7 bases and J 4 bases; bases outside gene matches: 5. Per germline, CDR1 SQVTM and CDR2 ANQGSEA. This CDR3 is 13 amino acids long. The CDR3 DNA reads as TGCAGCGCCGAAGGGACTAGCGGGTACGAGCAGTACTTC. This sequence encodes CSAEGTSGYEQYF.

CDR3 in DNA: TGTGCCAGCAGCCAGACACTAGCGGTAACCTACGAGCAGTACTTC. Translating gives CASSQTLAVTYEQYF. This chain uses TRBV4-2 with TRBJ2-7, with 8 positions matching TRBD2. The CDR3 loop spans 15 amino acids. From germline, CDR1 is LGHNA and CDR2 YNFKEQ. The ends lost 3 bases at V and 2 bases at J; junction bases unmatched: 6.

The J gene is TRBJ2-5, the V gene TRBV5-6, with D perhaps matching TRBD2 (6 bases). The CDR3 is 15 amino acids. Deletions cut 1 base from V and 5 bases from J, with 15 bases between. In germline, CDR1 is SGHDT, CDR2 YYEEEE. The CDR3 protein is CASSLWQAGTETQYF. In DNA form, the CDR3 reads TGTGCCAGCAGCTTGTGGCAGGCGGGAACGGAGACCCAGTACTTC.

This clonotype was counted ten times or more. The J gene is TRBJ1-3, the V gene TRBV29-1, with a possible D match to TRBD1 (5 bases). Per the germline V gene, CDR1 is SQVTM and CDR2 is ANQGSEA. This CDR3 has 12 amino acids. Trimming pared 1 base from V and 4 bases from J, leaving 5 bases between. In nucleotides, the CDR3 is TGCAGCGTTGAAGGGGGCGGAAACACCATATATTTT. Encoded protein: CSVEGGGNTIYF.

In this sample, this clonotype turned up many times. The V and J genes are TRBV7-9 and TRBJ2-7, with 12 positions matching TRBD2. Germline CDR1 and CDR2: SEHNR and FQNEAQ (reference sequence). The CDR3 has 14 amino acids. The V segment lost 5 bases and the J segment 3 bases; nucleotides outside the gene matches: 2. The CDR3 is CASSPGLAGYEQYF. The DNA of the CDR3 is TGTGCCAGCAGCCCGGGACTAGCGGGCTACGAGCAGTACTTC.

This clonotype was seen more than once but under ten times. The rearrangement joins TRBV6-5 to TRBJ1-3; D remains ambiguous. CDR1 MNHEY and CDR2 SVGAGI come from the germline V gene. With 2 bases removed from V and 1 base from J, the gap between germline ends came to 9 bases. This CDR3 is built from 15 residues. CDR3 loop: CASSYGSGSGNTIYF. CDR3 nucleotide sequence: TGTGCCAGCAGTTACGGTTCTGGGTCTGGAAACACCATATATTTT.

J is TRBJ2-2 and V is TRBV7-2; TRBD1 matches 7 bases. V gave up 0 bases and J gave up 2 bases; unmatched junction bases: 3. The germline V gene has CDR1 SGHTA and CDR2 FQGNSA. This CDR3 spans 16 amino acids. CDR3 sequence reads: CASSLAGTENTGELFF. Here the CDR3 DNA reads TGTGCCAGCAGCTTAGCCGGGACAGAAAACACCGGGGAGCTGTTTTTT.

This clonotype was seen at least ten times. The chain is built from TRBV9 and TRBJ2-1; TRBD2 might be the D (7 bases). This CDR3 contains 15 residues. The V end was cut by 3 bases, the J end by 4 bases, with 14 bases between. CDR1 and CDR2 from the germline V gene are SGDLS and YYNGEE. The CDR3, as DNA: TGTGCCAGCAGCGGACTAAGGGGGGGGTACAATGAGCAGTTCTTC. The encoded protein is CASSGLRGGYNEQFF.

This clonotype was seen at least ten times. The chain combines TRBV5-1 with TRBJ2-1; D may be TRBD2 (7 bases). Trimming left V 3 bases short and J 4 bases short, with 14 bases between. This CDR3 has 15 amino acids. Germline CDR1 and CDR2: SGHRS and YFSETQ. CDR3 in amino acids: CASSSGGGAYNEQFF. CDR3 DNA: TGCGCCAGCAGCTCTGGAGGGGGGGCTTACAATGAGCAGTTCTTC.

The V and J genes are TRBV7-3 and TRBJ2-2; TRBD2 aligns across 7 bases. Per germline, CDR1 SGHTA and CDR2 FQGTGA. The CDR3 is 14 residues long. J gave up 0 bases and V 7 bases, and 2 bases lay outside the gene matches. The CDR3 DNA reads as TGTGCCAGCAAACTAGCGCCGAACACCGGGGAGCTGTTTTTT. It encodes CASKLAPNTGELFF.

The chain joins TRBV7-9 to TRBJ2-5, with TRBD2 matching over 8 bases. Germline V gene sequence: CDR1 SEHNR, CDR2 FQNEAQ (reference sequence). The CDR3 is 14 amino acids. Germline trimming cut 1 base from V and 3 bases from J; bases unmatched to any gene: 1. CDR3 in amino acids: CASSLGGGKETQYF. CDR3 coding DNA: TGTGCCAGCAGCTTAGGCGGGGGGAAAGAGACCCAGTACTTC.

V gene TRBV12-3 or TRBV12-4 combines with J gene TRBJ2-1; a possible D gene is TRBD2 (6 bases). With 4 bases removed from V and 5 bases from J, the gap between germline ends came to 18 bases. The CDR3 sequence is 16 residues long. This chain's CDR3 is CASSSFGGATNNEQFF. In DNA form, the CDR3 reads TGTGCCAGCAGTTCCTTCGGAGGGGCCACTAACAATGAGCAGTTCTTC.

This clonotype was seen more than once but under ten times. The chain uses TRBV5-1 and TRBJ2-2, with TRBD1 identical over 7 bases. Germline trimming cut 4 bases from V and 7 bases from J; bases unmatched to any gene: 10. Germline CDR1 reads SGHRS; CDR2 reads YFSETQ. The CDR3 extends over 15 amino acids. The CDR3 spells CASSPTRTGDGELFF. The CDR3, as DNA: TGCGCCAGCAGCCCAACCCGTACAGGGGACGGGGAGCTGTTTTTT.

The chain carries TRBV12-3 or TRBV12-4 and TRBJ2-7; possibly TRBD1 or TRBD2 for D (5 bases each). V was pared by 6 bases and J by 1 base, with 13 bases between. CDR3 size: 14 residues. The CDR3 sequence: CASSQGPPSYEQYF. For the CDR3, the DNA is TGTGCCAGCAGCCAGGGACCACCATCCTACGAGCAGTACTTC.

Only a few counts were recorded for this clonotype. The J gene is TRBJ1-2, the V gene TRBV2; D might be TRBD1 (6 bases). Trimming pared 1 base from V and 6 bases from J, leaving 12 bases between. Germline values: CDR1 SNHLY, CDR2 FYNNEI. This CDR3 comprises 14 residues. The DNA of the CDR3 is TGTGCCAGCAGTGAAGACAGACAGGTGGATGGCTACACCTTC. Its translation: CASSEDRQVDGYTF.

The J gene is TRBJ2-1, the V gene TRBV3-1, with TRBD2 identical over 13 bases. V was clipped by 10 bases and J by 3 bases; unmatched bases: 18. Germline CDR1 is LGHDT and CDR2 is YNNKEL (reference sequence). The CDR3 extends over 19 amino acids. The CDR3 region has the DNA TGTGCCACCTGCAAGGAGGCGGGGACTAGCGGGAACATCTACAATGAGCAGTTCTTC. Protein sequence: CATCKEAGTSGNIYNEQFF.